The 20 T cell receptor beta chains below all came from one sample that was sequenced in a study of cytotoxic CD8 clonotypes in ibrutinib-treated CLL. Produced via immunoSEQ multiplex PCR; TCRdb's table is partial and in-frame only. The sample holds approximately 70,000 clones, around 84% seen once. The sequencing used PBMCs, collected at disease progression, from a patient treated with ibrutinib. Receptor source: a human donor with chronic lymphocytic leukemia.

The rearrangement uses TRBV20-1 and TRBJ1-1; D remains unclear. CDR1 DFQATT and CDR2 SNEGSKA come from the germline V gene (reference sequence). The CDR3 loop spans 11 amino acids. V dropped 3 bases and J dropped 0 bases, with 2 bases sitting between them. The CDR3 sequence is CSASLNTEAFF. In nucleotides, the CDR3 is TGCAGTGCTAGTCTGAACACTGAAGCTTTCTTT.

The chain has TRBV11-2 and TRBJ2-7; D ambiguous. The CDR3 runs to 15 residues. Trimming stripped 1 base from V and 0 bases from J, with 10 bases between. Germline V gene lookup returns CDR1 SGHAT and CDR2 FQNNGV. DNA for the CDR3: TGTGCCAGCAGCTTAGTTTTGTCAGGCTCCTACGAGCAGTACTTC. This translates into CASSLVLSGSYEQYF.

Concerning this clone itself: The same CDR3 is also encoded by other DNA sequences in this sample. This sequence joins TRBV27 and TRBJ2-2; D is unclear. The CDR3 covers 12 residues. The germline gives CDR1 MNHEY, CDR2 SMNVEV (reference sequence). V lost 2 bases, J lost 2 bases, and 0 bases lay in between. The CDR3 coding sequence is TGTGCCAGCAGTTTAAACACCGGGGAGCTGTTTTTT. Protein product: CASSLNTGELFF.

The V call is TRBV6-1, the J call TRBJ1-5, with no clear D. Trimming pared 4 bases from V and 6 bases from J, leaving 4 bases between. CDR1 is MNHNS and CDR2 is SASEGT in the germline V gene. There are 11 residues in the CDR3. The chain's CDR3 is CASSAGQPQHF. The CDR3, as DNA: TGTGCCAGCAGTGCAGGTCAGCCCCAGCATTTT.

The chain combines TRBV11-2 with TRBJ2-7, with D hard to call. The CDR3 covers 13 residues. The germline V gene has CDR1 SGHAT and CDR2 FQNNGV. V lost 4 bases and J lost 6, with 13 bases in between. CDR3 in amino acids: CASSSRRVGEQYF. The CDR3 DNA reads TGTGCCAGCAGCTCCCGTAGGGTCGGCGAGCAGTACTTC. Full variable domain (missing parts from reference TRBV11-2 and TRBJ2-7): EAGVAQSPRYKIIEKRQSVAFWCNPISGHATLYWYQQILGQGPKLLIQFQNNGVVDDSQLPKDRFSAERLKGVDSTLKIQPAKLEDSAVYLCASSSRRVGEQYFGPGTRLTVT.

This clone showed up just a few times. The chain is built from TRBV11-1 and TRBJ2-7; D gene uncertain. The germline V gene has CDR1 SGHAT and CDR2 FQDESV (reference sequence). This CDR3 region has 12 residues. Trimming took 2 bases from V and 5 from J, leaving 7 bases between them. In DNA, the CDR3 is TGTGCCAGCAGCTTATCCAGCCACGAGCAGTACTTC. It codes for CASSLSSHEQYF.

The rearrangement links TRBV11-2 to TRBJ2-1; TRBD2 matches 9 bases. Germline V gene lookup returns CDR1 SGHAT and CDR2 FQNNGV. This CDR3 contains 15 residues. V shed 5 bases, J shed 0 bases, and the junction held 2 bases outside the gene matches. Here the CDR3 reads CASSRSGSSYNEQFF. The CDR3 DNA is TGTGCCAGCAGCCGTAGCGGGAGCTCCTACAATGAGCAGTTCTTC.

The CDR3 reads CASSDEVTQYF. Here the CDR3 DNA reads TGTGCCAGCAGTGACGAGGTGACCCAGTACTTC. This sequence joins TRBV2 and TRBJ2-5; no clear D gene. The CDR3 has 11 residues. The V end was cut by 3 bases, the J end by 7 bases, with 6 bases between. Germline CDR1 reads SNHLY; CDR2 reads FYNNEI.

The chain joins TRBV2 to TRBJ1-1; D may be TRBD1 (6 bases). The germline CDR1 and CDR2 sequences are SNHLY and FYNNEI. This CDR3 region has 14 residues. The V gene lost 6 bases and the J gene lost 4 bases, with 15 bases spanning the gap. The CDR3 loop is CASRSQQGGTEAFF. The CDR3 DNA reads as TGTGCCAGCAGGAGCCAACAGGGTGGCACTGAAGCTTTCTTT. Full variable domain (rest looked up from reference TRBV2 and TRBJ1-1): EPEVTQTPSHQVTQMGQEVILRCVPISNHLYFYWYRQILGQKVEFLVSFYNNEISEKSEIFDDQFSVERPDGSNFTLKIRSTKLEDSAMYFCASRSQQGGTEAFFGQGTRLTVV.

The chain couples TRBV5-1 to TRBJ1-1; TRBD1 is a possible D gene (5 bases). The germline V gene has CDR1 SGHRS and CDR2 YFSETQ. The CDR3 consists of 16 residues. Trimming stripped 5 bases from V and 4 bases from J, with 21 bases between. CDR3 nucleotide sequence: TGCGCCAGCAGGCTTCTTGGGACCGGTGTCGGCACTGAAGCTTTCTTT. This codes for CASRLLGTGVGTEAFF.

DNA for the CDR3: TGCGCCAGCAGCTTGGCCGGACAGGTCGTCCTGAACACTGAAGCTTTCTTT. Protein product: CASSLAGQVVLNTEAFF. The chain carries TRBV5-1 and TRBJ1-1; 7 bases are a match to TRBD1. Trimming at V came to 0 bases and at J to 0 bases, leaving 8 bases not matched to a gene. The germline V gene encodes CDR1 SGHRS and CDR2 YFSETQ. This CDR3 is 17 amino acids long.

This chain uses TRBV5-1 with TRBJ1-1, with D possibly TRBD1 on 5 matching bases. The CDR3 totals 17 residues. V was clipped by 5 bases and J by 1 base, with 21 bases between them. CDR1 and CDR2 (germline): SGHRS, YFSETQ. The CDR3 sequence: CASSGGTLMTGNTEAFF. The CDR3 region has the DNA TGCGCCAGCAGTGGGGGGACTTTGATGACCGGGAACACTGAAGCTTTCTTT.

This chain uses TRBV11-2 with TRBJ1-5, with D unclear. The CDR3 consists of 13 residues. V gave up 5 bases and J gave up 7 bases, with 12 bases separating them. Germline CDR1 and CDR2: SGHAT and FQNNGV. The CDR3 sequence is CASSNPENQPQHF. CDR3 coding DNA: TGTGCCAGCAGCAATCCAGAAAACCAGCCCCAGCATTTT. Together with reference TRBV11-2 and TRBJ1-5, the CDR3 gives the full variable domain: EAGVAQSPRYKIIEKRQSVAFWCNPISGHATLYWYQQILGQGPKLLIQFQNNGVVDDSQLPKDRFSAERLKGVDSTLKIQPAKLEDSAVYLCASSNPENQPQHFGDGTRLSIL.

The chain recombines TRBV4-1 with TRBJ1-1; D ambiguous. From germline, CDR1 is MGHRA and CDR2 YSYEKL. V was cut by 6 bases and J by 1 base, with 12 bases left in between. CDR3 size: 14 residues. The CDR3 nucleotides read TGCGCCAGCAGTAGGTTGTCGGGGAACACTGAAGCTTTCTTT. Its translation is CASSRLSGNTEAFF.

The V call is TRBV4-1, the J call TRBJ1-2; D is undetermined. The CDR3 contains 14 residues. V lost 1 base to trimming and J lost 8 bases, with 14 bases between them. Germline CDR1 MGHRA, CDR2 YSYEKL. The CDR3: CASSQVFLGSGYTF. CDR3 nucleotide sequence: TGCGCCAGCAGCCAAGTCTTCCTCGGGAGCGGCTACACCTTC.

The chain links TRBV19 to TRBJ1-2; perhaps TRBD1 as D (5 bases). V gave up 9 bases and J gave up 6 bases, with 14 bases separating them. The germline gives CDR1 LNHDA, CDR2 SQIVND (reference sequence). The CDR3 is 12 residues long. The CDR3: CASRGGFHGYTF. Written as DNA, the CDR3 is TGTGCCAGCCGGGGGGGGTTTCATGGCTACACCTTC.

The chain is built from TRBV10-3 and TRBJ2-3; 13 bases are a match to TRBD2. The J segment lost 3 bases and the V segment lost 6 bases, leaving 15 bases of the junction unmatched. Per the germline V gene, CDR1 is ENHRY and CDR2 is SYGVKD. The CDR3 extends over 19 amino acids. The DNA of the CDR3 is TGTGCCATCAGCCCCCAACGTCGGGGACTAGCGGGAAGTACAGATACGCAGTATTTT. Protein sequence: CAISPQRRGLAGSTDTQYF.

This clone turned up a few times. This chain uses TRBV19 with TRBJ1-6, with 7 nucleotides matching TRBD1. The CDR3 contains 14 residues. Germline V gives CDR1 LNHDA, CDR2 SQIVND (reference sequence). V shed 9 bases, J shed 6 bases, and the junction held 8 bases outside the gene matches. The CDR3 reads CASSGQSVNSPLHF. In nucleotides, the CDR3 is TGTGCCAGCTCGGGACAGAGTGTTAATTCACCCCTCCACTTT.

V and J are TRBV9 and TRBJ2-7, with 12 bases identical to TRBD1. V trimming: 4 bases; J trimming: 2 bases; junction bases outside the gene matches: 4. Germline loops: CDR1 SGDLS, CDR2 YYNGEE. The CDR3 is 15 amino acids. CDR3 loop: CASSPGDRGPYEQYF. As DNA, the CDR3 is TGTGCCAGCAGCCCGGGGGACAGGGGGCCCTACGAGCAGTACTTC.

This clone was observed a few times. The chain employs TRBV7-8 and TRBJ1-5; 7 bases align to TRBD1. Germline assignment: CDR1 SGHVS and CDR2 FQNEAQ. The CDR3 is made up of 15 amino acids. Germline trimming cut 5 bases from V and 4 bases from J; bases unmatched to any gene: 8. The CDR3 DNA reads as TGTGCCAGCAGCGGTCCAGGGGGGTCGAATCAGCCCCAGCATTTT. Protein sequence: CASSGPGGSNQPQHF.